This T cell receptor (beta chain) was sequenced in a study of technical replicates of blood from several donors. TCRdb keeps only in-frame clones here, not all; method: immunoSEQ multiplex PCR. The sample lists under 85,000 clones; just under 95% were seen once. Germline V gives CDR1 LGHNA, CDR2 YSLEER. The CDR3 loop spans 15 amino acids. Trimming shortened V by 1 base and J by 4 bases, and 13 bases separated the two germline ends. The chain has TRBV4-3 and TRBJ1-2; TRBD1 might be the D (6 bases). Sequenced material: T cells isolated from PBMCs. The clonotype was recovered from a human donor in good health. The CDR3 coding sequence is TGCGCCAGCAGCCAAGGAGAGGGGACAATCTATGGCTACACCTTC. Encoded protein: CASSQGEGTIYGYTF.